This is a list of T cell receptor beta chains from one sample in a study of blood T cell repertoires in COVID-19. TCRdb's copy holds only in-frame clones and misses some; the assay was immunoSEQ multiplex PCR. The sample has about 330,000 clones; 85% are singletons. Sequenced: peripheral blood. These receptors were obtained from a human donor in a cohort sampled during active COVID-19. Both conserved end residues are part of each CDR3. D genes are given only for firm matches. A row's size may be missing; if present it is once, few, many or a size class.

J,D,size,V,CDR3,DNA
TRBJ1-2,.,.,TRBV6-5,CASSQNTGTQEGYTF,TGTGCCAGCAGTCAAAACACCGGGACACAGGAAGGGTACACCTTC
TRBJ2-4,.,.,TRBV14,CASSGLNRENIQYF,TGTGCCAGCAGCGGCCTCAACAGAGAAAACATTCAGTACTTC
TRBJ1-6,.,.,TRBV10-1,CASSESTSSYNSPLHF,TGCGCCAGCAGTGAGTCGACAAGCTCCTATAATTCACCCCTCCACTTT
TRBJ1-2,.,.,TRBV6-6,CASSYSPGAGYTF,TGTGCCAGCAGTTACTCTCCAGGGGCTGGCTACACCTTC
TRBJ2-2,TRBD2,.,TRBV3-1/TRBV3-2,CASSQRTSGNTGELFF,TGTGCCAGCAGCCAACGGACTAGCGGGAATACCGGGGAGCTGTTTTTT
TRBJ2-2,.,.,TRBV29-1,CSPPFPRGTGNTGELFF,TGCAGCCCGCCCTTCCCGAGGGGGACGGGAAACACCGGGGAGCTGTTTTTT
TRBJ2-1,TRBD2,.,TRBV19,CASASSGGIYNEQFF,TGTGCCAGTGCGTCTAGCGGGGGAATCTACAATGAGCAGTTCTTC
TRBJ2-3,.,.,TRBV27,CASSAGTEGTDTQYF,TGTGCCAGCAGTGCCGGGACTGAAGGAACAGATACGCAGTATTTT
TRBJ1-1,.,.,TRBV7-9,CASSLEGRETEAFF,TGTGCCAGCAGCTTAGAGGGGCGTGAGACTGAAGCTTTCTTT
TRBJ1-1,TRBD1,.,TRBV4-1,CASSVALDRATEAFF,TGCGCCAGCAGCGTCGCCTTGGACAGGGCGACTGAAGCTTTCTTT
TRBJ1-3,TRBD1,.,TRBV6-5,CASSYQGAKFGNTIYF,TGTGCCAGCAGTTATCAGGGGGCGAAATTTGGAAACACCATATATTTT
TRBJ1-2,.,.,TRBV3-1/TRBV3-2,CASSQQSRDYGYTF,TGTGCCAGCAGCCAACAGAGCAGGGACTATGGCTACACCTTC
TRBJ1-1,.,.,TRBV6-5,CASSNRVNTEAFF,TGTGCCAGCAGTAACAGGGTGAACACTGAAGCTTTCTTT
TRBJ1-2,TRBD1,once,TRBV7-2,CASSTPTGTPYTF,TGTGCCAGCAGCACCCCGACAGGGACCCCTTACACCTTC
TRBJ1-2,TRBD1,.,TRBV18,CASSPVGTGTDGYTF,TGTGCCAGCTCACCCGTGGGGACAGGGACTGATGGCTACACCTTC
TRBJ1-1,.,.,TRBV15,CATSRGDFPDTEAFF,TGTGCCACCAGCAGGGGGGACTTCCCGGACACTGAAGCTTTCTTT
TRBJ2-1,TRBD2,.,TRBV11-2,CASSARTSGNEQFF,TGTGCCAGCAGCGCCAGGACTAGCGGCAATGAGCAGTTCTTC
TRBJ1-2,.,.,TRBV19,CASSGGRVDYGYTF,TGTGCCAGTAGTGGTGGCAGGGTGGACTATGGCTACACCTTC
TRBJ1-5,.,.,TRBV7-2,CASSLAGSARGSQHF,TGTGCCAGCAGCTTAGCTGGATCGGCCAGGGGATCCCAGCATTTT
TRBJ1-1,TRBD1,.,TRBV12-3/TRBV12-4,CASSGQAVAFF,TGTGCCAGCAGCGGACAGGCCGTAGCTTTCTTT
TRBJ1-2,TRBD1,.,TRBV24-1,CATSDPLQGDGYTF,TGTGCCACCAGTGACCCTCTTCAGGGGGATGGCTACACCTTC
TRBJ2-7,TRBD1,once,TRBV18,CASSPVGQGYEQYF,TGTGCCAGCTCACCAGTTGGACAGGGATACGAGCAGTACTTC
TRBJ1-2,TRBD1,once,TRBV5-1,CASSTLQGARVYGYTF,TGCGCCAGCAGCACATTACAGGGGGCGCGGGTCTATGGCTACACCTTC